A selection of T cell receptor beta chains follows, all from one sample in a study of T-cell reconstitution after alpha-beta-depleted transplantation in children. TCRdb recomputed calls from the PCR reads with MiXCR, one row per CDR3 protein. The sample holds approximately 1,000,000 distinct CDR3 sequences, roughly 29% seen once. The sample in question was PBMCs, mostly from graft donor cells, obtained 360 days after TCRalphabeta/CD19-depleted stem cell transplant. The source is a boy under three years old who had a stem cell transplant for SCID, so the T cells may come from the graft donor. CDR3s include the opening cysteine and the closing phenylalanine or tryptophan. The D gene is left open where the match is weak. Clone sizes are given selectively: once, few, many, or a class where the clone is expanded.

clone_size	v_call	j_call	d_call	cdr3_nt	cdr3_aa
-	TRBV20-1	TRBJ2-3	TRBD2	TGCAGTGCTGGGGGAGCGGGGGGGAAAGCAGATACGCAGTATTTT	CSAGGAGGKADTQYF
-	TRBV12-3/TRBV12-4	TRBJ2-1	TRBD1	TGTGCCAGCAGCCTCCCGGACAGGGTGGTGGGGCAGTTCTTC	CASSLPDRVVGQFF
-	TRBV15	TRBJ1-1	-	TGTGCCACCAGCAGAGATAGGAGTGGCCTCCGGGCTTTCTTT	CATSRDRSGLRAFF
few	TRBV12-5	TRBJ1-2	TRBD1	TGTGCTAGTGGTTTCCAGGGGGAGGTAATCCATGGCTACACCTTC	CASGFQGEVIHGYTF
few	TRBV10-3	TRBJ1-1	TRBD1	TGTGCCATCAGCGGACAGGGGGCATTGAACACTGAAGCTTTCTTT	CAISGQGALNTEAFF
-	TRBV12-3/TRBV12-4	TRBJ2-2	TRBD1	TGTGCCAGCAGGAAGACAGGGATCGGGTCCGGGGAGCTGTTTTTT	CASRKTGIGSGELFF
few	TRBV4-1	TRBJ2-2	-	TGCGCCAGCAGCCAAGACTGGCTTTGGAGGCAGAACACCGGGGAGCTGTTTTTT	CASSQDWLWRQNTGELFF
once	TRBV11-2	TRBJ1-1	-	TGTGCCAGCAGCTTAGAGTTGACACTAAACACTGAAGCTTTCTTT	CASSLELTLNTEAFF
few	TRBV29-1	TRBJ2-5	TRBD1	TGCAGCGTTGAAGACCCCGTCGGACAGGGTCGGCAAGAGACCCAGTACTTC	CSVEDPVGQGRQETQYF
few	TRBV6-5	TRBJ2-7	-	TGTGCCAGCAGTTACAGGGGGGGGTTAGGGCAGTACTTC	CASSYRGGLGQYF
few	TRBV20-1	TRBJ2-5	-	TGCACCCCCGGAGGGAGGTCTGGAGAGACCCAGTACTTC	CTPGGRSGETQYF
-	TRBV10-3	TRBJ2-2	-	TGTGCCATCGCAGTGACCACCGGGGAGCTGTTTTTT	CAIAVTTGELFF
few	TRBV12-3/TRBV12-4	TRBJ2-2	-	TGTGCCAGCAGTCCCCCAGGGTCCGGGGAGCTGTTTTTT	CASSPPGSGELFF
few	TRBV4-2	TRBJ2-1	-	TGTGCCAGCAGCCGTTATGTAGATGCCCCACTCAACAATGAGCAGTTCTTC	CASSRYVDAPLNNEQFF
few	TRBV7-2	TRBJ2-2	TRBD1	TGTGCCAGCAGCTACGGGACAGGGCGATGGACCGGGGAGCTGTTTTTT	CASSYGTGRWTGELFF
-	TRBV12-3/TRBV12-4	TRBJ2-2	TRBD2	TGTGCCAGCAAACTTCTAGCGGAAGCCGGTATCGGGGAGCTGTTTTTT	CASKLLAEAGIGELFF
once	TRBV6-5	TRBJ2-1	-	TGTGCCAGCAGTTACGGGCGGGGTAGAGGGAATGAGCAGTTCTTC	CASSYGRGRGNEQFF
many	TRBV5-1	TRBJ1-1	-	TGCGCCAGCAGCTTGTGGACGGGCGGGTCTGAAGCTTTCTTT	CASSLWTGGSEAFF
once	TRBV7-2	TRBJ1-6	-	TGTGCCAGCAGCCCCTTGACAGGCTCCTATAATTCACCCCTCCACTTT	CASSPLTGSYNSPLHF
-	TRBV4-3	TRBJ2-7	TRBD1	TGCGCCAGCAGCCAAGATCAGACAGGGAATGTTAAGCAGTACTTC	CASSQDQTGNVKQYF
few	TRBV28	TRBJ1-2	TRBD1	TGTGCCAGCAGACAGGGGGCGCTTGGAGGGTATGGCTACACCTTC	CASRQGALGGYGYTF
-	TRBV20-1	TRBJ1-5	-	TGCAGTGCCACTCGTCGTGGCAGGGGAGGGGGTCAGCCCCAGCATTTT	CSATRRGRGGGQPQHF
-	TRBV5-5	TRBJ2-6	-	TGTGCCAGCAGCTTCCTAGTAGGGGCCAACGTCCTGACTTTC	CASSFLVGANVLTF
-	TRBV6-1	TRBJ2-7	TRBD2	TGTGCCAGCAGTCGGGAGAGGGGAGGGTCCTACGAGCAGTACTTC	CASSRERGGSYEQYF
-	TRBV25-1	TRBJ2-1	TRBD1	TGTGCCAGCAGTGCCCCGTTGGGTGGACAGGGGCGGCACAATGAGCAGTTCTTC	CASSAPLGGQGRHNEQFF
-	TRBV6-5	TRBJ2-3	-	TGTGCCAGCAGTTACGCCGGGGAAACAGATACGCAGTATTTT	CASSYAGETDTQYF
-	TRBV6-2/TRBV6-3	TRBJ2-2	TRBD1	TGTGCCAGCAGTCCCCGGACAGGGGTTACCGGGGAGCTGTTTTTT	CASSPRTGVTGELFF
few	TRBV11-2	TRBJ2-1	-	TGTGCCAGCAGTCGTACAGGTGGAGGGTACAATGAGCAGTTCTTC	CASSRTGGGYNEQFF
-	TRBV12-3/TRBV12-4	TRBJ1-3	TRBD1	TGTGCCAGCACCAGGGACAGGGGAGCGGGAAACACCATATATTTT	CASTRDRGAGNTIYF